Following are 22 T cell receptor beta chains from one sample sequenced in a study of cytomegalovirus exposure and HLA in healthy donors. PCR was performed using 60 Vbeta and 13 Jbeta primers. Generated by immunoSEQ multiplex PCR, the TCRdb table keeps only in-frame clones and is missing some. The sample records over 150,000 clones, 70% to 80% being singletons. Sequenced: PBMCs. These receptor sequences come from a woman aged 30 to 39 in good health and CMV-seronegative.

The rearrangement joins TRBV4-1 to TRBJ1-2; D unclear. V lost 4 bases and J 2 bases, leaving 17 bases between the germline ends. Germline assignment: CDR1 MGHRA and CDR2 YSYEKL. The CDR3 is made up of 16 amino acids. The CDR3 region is CASSPLGTTVNYGYTF. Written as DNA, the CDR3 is TGCGCCAGCAGCCCCTTGGGCACCACCGTCAACTATGGCTACACCTTC.

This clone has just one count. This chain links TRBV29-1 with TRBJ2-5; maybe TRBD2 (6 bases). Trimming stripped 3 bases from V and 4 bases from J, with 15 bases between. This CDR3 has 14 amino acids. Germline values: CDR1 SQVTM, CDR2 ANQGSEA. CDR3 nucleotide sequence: TGCAGCGTTGAGGGTCGCGGAGGGGTAGAGACCCAGTACTTC. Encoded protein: CSVEGRGGVETQYF.

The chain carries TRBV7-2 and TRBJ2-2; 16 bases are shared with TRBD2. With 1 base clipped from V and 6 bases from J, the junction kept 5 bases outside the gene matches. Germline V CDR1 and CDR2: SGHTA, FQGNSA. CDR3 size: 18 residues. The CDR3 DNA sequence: TGTGCCAGCAGCTTAGGGGGACTAGCGGGAGGGGATGCCGGGGAGCTGTTTTTT. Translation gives CASSLGGLAGGDAGELFF.

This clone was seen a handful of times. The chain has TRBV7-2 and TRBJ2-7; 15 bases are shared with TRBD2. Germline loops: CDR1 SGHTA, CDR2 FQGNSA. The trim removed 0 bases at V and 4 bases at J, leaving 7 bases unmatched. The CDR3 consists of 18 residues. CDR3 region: CASSLATGTSGRWYEQYF. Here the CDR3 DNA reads TGTGCCAGCAGCTTAGCTACCGGGACTAGCGGGAGGTGGTACGAGCAGTACTTC.

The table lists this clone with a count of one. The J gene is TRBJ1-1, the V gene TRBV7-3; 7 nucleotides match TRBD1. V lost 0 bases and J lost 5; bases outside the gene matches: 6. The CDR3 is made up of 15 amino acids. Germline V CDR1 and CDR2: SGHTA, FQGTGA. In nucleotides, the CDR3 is TGTGCCAGCAGCTTAACAAGGGGGCGCCGAACTGAAGCTTTCTTT. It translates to CASSLTRGRRTEAFF.

CDR3 in amino acids: CASSLGGYGYTF. In nucleotides, the CDR3 is TGTGCCAGCAGCTTAGGAGGGTACGGCTACACCTTC. The gene calls are TRBV7-9 and TRBJ1-2; D is undetermined. Germline loops: CDR1 SEHNR, CDR2 FQNEAQ (reference sequence). The CDR3 loop spans 12 amino acids. Trimming left V 1 base short and J 8 bases short, with 8 bases between.

CDR3 residues: CASSSGQGPGTEAFF. As DNA, the CDR3 is TGTGCCAGTAGTAGCGGACAGGGGCCGGGCACTGAAGCTTTCTTT. The chain carries TRBV19 and TRBJ1-1, with TRBD1 matching over 9 bases. V was clipped by 4 bases and J by 4 bases; unmatched bases: 7. Looked up from germline, CDR1 is LNHDA and CDR2 is SQIVND (reference sequence). The CDR3 length is 15 residues.

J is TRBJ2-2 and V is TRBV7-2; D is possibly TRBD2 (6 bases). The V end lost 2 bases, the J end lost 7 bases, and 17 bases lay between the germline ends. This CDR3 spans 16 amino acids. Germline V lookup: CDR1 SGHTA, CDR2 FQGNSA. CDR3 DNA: TGTGCCAGCAGCTTATTCTCCCCGGGAGCGGGCGGGGAGCTGTTTTTT. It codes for CASSLFSPGAGGELFF. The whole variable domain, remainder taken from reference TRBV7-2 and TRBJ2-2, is GAGVSQSPSNKVTEKGKDVELRCDPISGHTALYWYRQSLGQGLEFLIYFQGNSAPDKSGLPSDRFSAERTGGSVSTLTIQRTQQEDSAVYLCASSLFSPGAGGELFFGEGSRLTVL.

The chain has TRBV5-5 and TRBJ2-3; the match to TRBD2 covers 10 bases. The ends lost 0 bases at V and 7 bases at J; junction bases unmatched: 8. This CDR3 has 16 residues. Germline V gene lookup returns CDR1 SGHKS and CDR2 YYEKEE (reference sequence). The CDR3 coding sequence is TGTGCCAGCAGCTTGGAACTAGCGGGGTTAGGGTATACGCAGTATTTT. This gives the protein CASSLELAGLGYTQYF.

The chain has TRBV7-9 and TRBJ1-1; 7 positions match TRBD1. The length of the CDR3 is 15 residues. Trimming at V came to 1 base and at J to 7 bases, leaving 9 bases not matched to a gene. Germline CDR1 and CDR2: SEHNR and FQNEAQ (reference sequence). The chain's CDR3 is CASSLGGGDRDEAFF. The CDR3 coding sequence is TGTGCCAGCAGCTTAGGGGGTGGGGACAGAGATGAAGCTTTCTTT.

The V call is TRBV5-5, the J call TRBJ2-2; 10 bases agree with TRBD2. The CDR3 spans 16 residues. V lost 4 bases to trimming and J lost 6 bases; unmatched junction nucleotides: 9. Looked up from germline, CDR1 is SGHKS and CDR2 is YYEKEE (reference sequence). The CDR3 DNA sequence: TGTGCCAGCAGCGTCGCTAGCGGGAGTTTGGCCGGGGAGCTGTTTTTT. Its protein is CASSVASGSLAGELFF.

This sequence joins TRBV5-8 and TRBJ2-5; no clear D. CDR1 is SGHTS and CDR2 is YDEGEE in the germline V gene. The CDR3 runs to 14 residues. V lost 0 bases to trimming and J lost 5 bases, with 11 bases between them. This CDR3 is CASSLVPGLETQYF. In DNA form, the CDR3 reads TGTGCCAGCAGCTTGGTTCCGGGTCTGGAGACCCAGTACTTC.

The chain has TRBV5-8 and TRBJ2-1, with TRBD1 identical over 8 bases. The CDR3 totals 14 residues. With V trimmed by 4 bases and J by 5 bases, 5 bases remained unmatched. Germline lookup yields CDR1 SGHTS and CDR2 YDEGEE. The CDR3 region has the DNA TGTGCCAGCAGCGCGGGACAGGTCGACAATGAGCAGTTCTTC. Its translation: CASSAGQVDNEQFF.

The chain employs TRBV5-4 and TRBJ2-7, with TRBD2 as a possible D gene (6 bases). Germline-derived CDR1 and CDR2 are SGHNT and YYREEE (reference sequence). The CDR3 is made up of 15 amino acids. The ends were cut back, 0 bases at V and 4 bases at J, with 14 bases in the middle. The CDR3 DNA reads TGTGCCAGCAGCTTGGGGCGCGCGGGGAGTTACGAGCAGTACTTC. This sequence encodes CASSLGRAGSYEQYF.

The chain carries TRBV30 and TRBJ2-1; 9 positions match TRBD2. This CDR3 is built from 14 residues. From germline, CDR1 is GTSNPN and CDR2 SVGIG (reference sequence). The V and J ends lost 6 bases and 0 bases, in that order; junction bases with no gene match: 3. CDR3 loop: CACKTSGSYNEQFF. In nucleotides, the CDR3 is TGTGCCTGTAAGACTAGCGGCTCCTACAATGAGCAGTTCTTC.

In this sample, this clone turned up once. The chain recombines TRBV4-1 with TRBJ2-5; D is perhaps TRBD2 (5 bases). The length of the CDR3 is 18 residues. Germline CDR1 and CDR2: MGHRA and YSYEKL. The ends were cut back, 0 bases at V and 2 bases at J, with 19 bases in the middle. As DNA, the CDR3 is TGCGCCAGCAGCCAAGATTTGGTATTTGCGGGTCAACAAGAGACCCAGTACTTC. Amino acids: CASSQDLVFAGQQETQYF.

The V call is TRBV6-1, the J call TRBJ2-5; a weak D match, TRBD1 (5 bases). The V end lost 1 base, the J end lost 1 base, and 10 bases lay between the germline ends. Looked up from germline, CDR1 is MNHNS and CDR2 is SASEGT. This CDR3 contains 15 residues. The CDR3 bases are TGTGCCAGCAGTGAAGGCCCAGGGCCCCAAGAGACCCAGTACTTC. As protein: CASSEGPGPQETQYF.

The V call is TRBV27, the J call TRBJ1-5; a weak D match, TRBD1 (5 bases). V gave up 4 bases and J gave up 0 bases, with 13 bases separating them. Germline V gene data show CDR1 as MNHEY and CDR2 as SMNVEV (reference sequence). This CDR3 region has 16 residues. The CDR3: CASSSRGEYSNQPQHF. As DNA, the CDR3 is TGTGCCAGCAGTTCCCGGGGGGAGTATAGCAATCAGCCCCAGCATTTT.

The CDR3 loop is CASRKSGSSSYEQYF. The CDR3 DNA follows: TGTGCCAGCAGAAAAAGCGGGTCGAGCTCCTACGAGCAGTACTTC. This sequence joins TRBV7-8 and TRBJ2-7, with D maybe TRBD2 (6 bases). CDR3 length: 15 residues. Germline CDR1 is SGHVS and CDR2 is FQNEAQ. V lost 6 bases and J lost 0, with 15 bases in between.

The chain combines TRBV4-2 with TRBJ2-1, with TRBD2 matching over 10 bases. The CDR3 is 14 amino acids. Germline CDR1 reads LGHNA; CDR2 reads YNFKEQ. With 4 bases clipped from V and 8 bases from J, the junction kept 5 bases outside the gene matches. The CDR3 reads CASSPSGSFYEQFF. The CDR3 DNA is TGTGCCAGCAGCCCTAGCGGGAGTTTCTATGAGCAGTTCTTC.

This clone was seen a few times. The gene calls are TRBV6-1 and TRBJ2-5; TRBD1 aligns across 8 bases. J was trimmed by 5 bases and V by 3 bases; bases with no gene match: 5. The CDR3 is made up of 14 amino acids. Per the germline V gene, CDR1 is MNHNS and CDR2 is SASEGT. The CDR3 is CASSDRGRGETQYF. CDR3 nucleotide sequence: TGTGCCAGCAGTGACAGGGGGCGCGGTGAGACCCAGTACTTC.

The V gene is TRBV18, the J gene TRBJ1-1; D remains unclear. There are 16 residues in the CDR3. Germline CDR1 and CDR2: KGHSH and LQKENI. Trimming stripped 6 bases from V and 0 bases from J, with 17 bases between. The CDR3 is CASSPLQSSMNTEAFF. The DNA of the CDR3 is TGTGCCAGCTCGCCGCTTCAAAGCTCTATGAACACTGAAGCTTTCTTT.